The entry below gives a single TCR beta chain sequence along with its context. Antigen unknown. 13 Jbeta primers and 60 Vbeta primers were used for the PCR. The repertoire was sequenced with immunoSEQ multiplex PCR; TCRdb's copy has only in-frame clones and lacks some. The data contain 90,000 or so clones, roughly 80% of them singletons. With 4 bases removed from V and 6 bases from J, the gap between germline ends came to 19 bases. This CDR3 has 16 residues. Germline lookup yields CDR1 SEHNR and CDR2 FQNEAQ (reference sequence). The data originate from a study of cytomegalovirus exposure and HLA in healthy donors. Looking at the study overall: Assignment to the Caucasian-associated ancestry cluster applied to approximately 80% of the approximately 360 genotyped donors. General study results and limits: HLA allele associations emerged for around 15,000 TCR beta sequences in a later analysis, at 0.05 false discovery rate. A few of the chains that were CMV-associated were confirmed in vitro to be specific for CMV antigens. Available immune exposure information covered CMV serostatus only.

The V gene is TRBV7-9, the J gene TRBJ2-1; TRBD2 is a possible D gene (5 bases). The sequence was collected from a man aged 25 to 40 in good health and CMV-seropositive. Sequences were obtained from PBMCs. CDR3 sequence: CASSSRVSEEGNEQFF. CDR3 DNA sequence: TGTGCCAGCAGCTCCAGAGTCAGCGAAGAGGGCAATGAGCAGTTCTTC.